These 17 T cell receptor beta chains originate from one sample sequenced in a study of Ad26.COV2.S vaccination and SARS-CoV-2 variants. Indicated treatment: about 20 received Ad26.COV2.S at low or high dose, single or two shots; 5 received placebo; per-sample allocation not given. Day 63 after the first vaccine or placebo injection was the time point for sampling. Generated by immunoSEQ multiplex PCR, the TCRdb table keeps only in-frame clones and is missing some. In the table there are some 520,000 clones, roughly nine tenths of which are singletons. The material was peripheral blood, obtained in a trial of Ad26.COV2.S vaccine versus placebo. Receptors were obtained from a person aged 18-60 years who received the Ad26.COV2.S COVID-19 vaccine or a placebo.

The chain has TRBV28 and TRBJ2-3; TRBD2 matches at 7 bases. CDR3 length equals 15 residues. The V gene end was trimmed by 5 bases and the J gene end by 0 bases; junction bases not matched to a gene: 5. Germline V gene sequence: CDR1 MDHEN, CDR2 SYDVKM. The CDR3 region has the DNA TGTGCCAGCAGTCCGAGCGGGACTAGCACAGATACGCAGTATTTT. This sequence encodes CASSPSGTSTDTQYF.

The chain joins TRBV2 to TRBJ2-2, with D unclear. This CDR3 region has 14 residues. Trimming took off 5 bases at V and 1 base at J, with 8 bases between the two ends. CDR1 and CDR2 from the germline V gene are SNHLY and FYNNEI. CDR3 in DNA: TGTGCCAGCAGTCGAAACAGGAACACCGGGGAGCTGTTTTTT. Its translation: CASSRNRNTGELFF.

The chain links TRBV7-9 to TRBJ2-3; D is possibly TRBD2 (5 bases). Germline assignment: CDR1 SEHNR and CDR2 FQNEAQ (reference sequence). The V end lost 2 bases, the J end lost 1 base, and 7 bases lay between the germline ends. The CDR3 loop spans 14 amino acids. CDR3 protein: CASSLSSGTDTQYF. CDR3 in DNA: TGTGCCAGCAGCTTAAGTAGCGGCACAGATACGCAGTATTTT.

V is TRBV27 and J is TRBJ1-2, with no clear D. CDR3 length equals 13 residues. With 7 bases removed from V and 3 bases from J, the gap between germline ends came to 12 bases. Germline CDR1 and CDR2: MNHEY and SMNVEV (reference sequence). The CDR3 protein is CASKGTGDYGYTF. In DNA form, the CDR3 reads TGTGCCAGCAAGGGTACCGGGGACTATGGCTACACCTTC.

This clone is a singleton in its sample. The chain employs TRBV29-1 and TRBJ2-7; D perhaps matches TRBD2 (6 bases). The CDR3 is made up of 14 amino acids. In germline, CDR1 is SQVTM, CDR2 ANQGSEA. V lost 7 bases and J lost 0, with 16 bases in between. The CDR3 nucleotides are TGCAGCGCTCGGGAGCGGCCAAGCTCCTACGAGCAGTACTTC. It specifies CSARERPSSYEQYF.

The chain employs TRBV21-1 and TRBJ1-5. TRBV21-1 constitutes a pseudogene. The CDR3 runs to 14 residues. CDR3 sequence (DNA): TGTGCCAGCAGCAAAGGAGGGCACGATCAGCCCCAGCATTTT. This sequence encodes CASSKGGHDQPQHF.

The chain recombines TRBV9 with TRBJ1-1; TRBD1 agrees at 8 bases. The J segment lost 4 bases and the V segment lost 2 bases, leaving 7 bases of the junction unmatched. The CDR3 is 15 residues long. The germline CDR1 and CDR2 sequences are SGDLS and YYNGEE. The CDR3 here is CASSVTGDRSTEAFF. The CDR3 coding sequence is TGTGCCAGCAGCGTCACCGGGGACAGGAGCACTGAAGCTTTCTTT.

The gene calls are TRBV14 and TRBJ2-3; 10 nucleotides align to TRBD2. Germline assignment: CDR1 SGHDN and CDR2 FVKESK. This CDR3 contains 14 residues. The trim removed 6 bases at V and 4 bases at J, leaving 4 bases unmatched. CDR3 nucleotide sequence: TGTGCCAGCAGTCTAGCGGGAGTGTCAGATACGCAGTATTTT. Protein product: CASSLAGVSDTQYF.

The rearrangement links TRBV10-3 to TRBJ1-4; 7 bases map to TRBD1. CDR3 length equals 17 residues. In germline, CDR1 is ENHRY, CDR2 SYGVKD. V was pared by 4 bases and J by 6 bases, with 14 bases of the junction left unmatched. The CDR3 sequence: CAISVVTETGSYEKLFF. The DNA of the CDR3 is TGTGCCATCAGTGTGGTCACCGAGACAGGGTCATATGAAAAACTGTTTTTT.

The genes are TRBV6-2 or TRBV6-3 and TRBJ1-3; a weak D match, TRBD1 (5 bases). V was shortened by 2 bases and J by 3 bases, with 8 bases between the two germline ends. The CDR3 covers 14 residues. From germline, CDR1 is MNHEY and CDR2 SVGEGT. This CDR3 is CASSYGTDGNTIYF. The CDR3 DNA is TGTGCCAGCAGTTACGGGACGGATGGAAACACCATATATTTT.

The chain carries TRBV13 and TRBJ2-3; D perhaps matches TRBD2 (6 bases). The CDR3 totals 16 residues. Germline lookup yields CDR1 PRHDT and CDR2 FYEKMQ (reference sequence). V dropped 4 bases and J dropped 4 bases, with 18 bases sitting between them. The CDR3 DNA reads TGTGCCAGCAGCTCCCCCCAGCGGGCCCGTGCAGATACGCAGTATTTT. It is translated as CASSSPQRARADTQYF. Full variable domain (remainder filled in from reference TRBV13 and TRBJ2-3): AAGVIQSPRHLIKEKRETATLKCYPIPRHDTVYWYQQGPGQDPQFLISFYEKMQSDKGSIPDRFSAQQFSDYHSELNMSSLELGDSALYFCASSSPQRARADTQYFGPGTRLTVL.

The DNA of the CDR3 is TGTGCCATCAGCAATACAGGGTTGGAGCCCCAGCATTTT. It is translated as CAISNTGLEPQHF. This chain links TRBV10-3 with TRBJ1-5; tentatively, D is TRBD1 (6 bases). The CDR3 extends over 13 amino acids. Trimming removed 6 bases from V and 8 bases from J, with 14 bases in between. The germline gives CDR1 ENHRY, CDR2 SYGVKD.

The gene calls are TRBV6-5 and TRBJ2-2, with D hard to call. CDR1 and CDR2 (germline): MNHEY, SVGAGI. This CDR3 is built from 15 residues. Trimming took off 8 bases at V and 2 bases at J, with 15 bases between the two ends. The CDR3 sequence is CASRSYRTNTGELFF. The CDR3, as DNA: TGTGCCAGCCGTTCTTACCGAACTAACACCGGGGAGCTGTTTTTT.

CDR3 coding DNA: TGCGCCAGCAGCCGCGGGACAGGAACCTACGAGCAGTACTTC. It yields the protein CASSRGTGTYEQYF. V usage is TRBV4-3 and J usage is TRBJ2-7, with 8 bases aligning to TRBD1. CDR1 is LGHNA, CDR2 YSLEER, per germline. The V and J ends lost 4 bases and 2 bases, in that order; junction bases with no gene match: 4. This CDR3 contains 14 residues.

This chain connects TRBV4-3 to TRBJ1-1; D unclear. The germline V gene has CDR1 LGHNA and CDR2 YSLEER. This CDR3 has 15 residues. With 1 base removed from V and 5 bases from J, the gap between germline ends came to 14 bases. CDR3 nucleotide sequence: TGCGCCAGCAGCCAAGGTGGGCAGGCGGTAACTGAAGCTTTCTTT. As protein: CASSQGGQAVTEAFF.

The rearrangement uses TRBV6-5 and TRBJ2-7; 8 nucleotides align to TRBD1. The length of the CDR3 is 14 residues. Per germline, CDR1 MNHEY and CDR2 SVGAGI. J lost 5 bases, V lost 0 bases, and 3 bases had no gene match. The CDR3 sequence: CASSYSDRGNEQYF. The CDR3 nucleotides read TGTGCCAGCAGTTACTCTGACAGGGGAAACGAGCAGTACTTC.

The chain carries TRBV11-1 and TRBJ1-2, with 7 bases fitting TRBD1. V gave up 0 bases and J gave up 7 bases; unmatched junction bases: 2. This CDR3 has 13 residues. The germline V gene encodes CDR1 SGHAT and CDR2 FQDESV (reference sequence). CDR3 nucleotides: TGTGCCAGCAGCTTAGCCGACAGGGCTGGCTACACCTTC. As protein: CASSLADRAGYTF.